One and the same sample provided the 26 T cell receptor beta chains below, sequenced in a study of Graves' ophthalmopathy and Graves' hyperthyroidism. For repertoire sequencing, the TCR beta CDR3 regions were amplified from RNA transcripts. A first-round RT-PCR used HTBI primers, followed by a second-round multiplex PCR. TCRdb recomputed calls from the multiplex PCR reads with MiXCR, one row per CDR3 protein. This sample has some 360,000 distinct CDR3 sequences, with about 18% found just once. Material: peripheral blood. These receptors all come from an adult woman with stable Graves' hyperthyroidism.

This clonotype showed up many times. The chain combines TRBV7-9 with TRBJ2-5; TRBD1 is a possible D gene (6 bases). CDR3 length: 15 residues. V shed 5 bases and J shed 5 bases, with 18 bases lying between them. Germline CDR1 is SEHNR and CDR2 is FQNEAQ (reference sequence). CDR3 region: CASSGAGVGWETQYF. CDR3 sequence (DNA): TGTGCCAGCAGCGGGGCAGGGGTAGGCTGGGAGACCCAGTACTTC. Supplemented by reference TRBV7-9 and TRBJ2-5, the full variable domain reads DTGVSQNPRHKITKRGQNVTFRCDPISEHNRLYWYRQTLGQGPEFLTYFQNEAQLEKSRLLSDRFSAERPKGSFSTLEIQRTEQGDSAMYLCASSGAGVGWETQYFGPGTRLLVL.

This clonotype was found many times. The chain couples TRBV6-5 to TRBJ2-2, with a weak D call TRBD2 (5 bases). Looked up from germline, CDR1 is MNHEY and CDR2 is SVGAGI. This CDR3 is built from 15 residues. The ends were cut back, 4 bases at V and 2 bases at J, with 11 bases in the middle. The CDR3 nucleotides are TGTGCCAGCAGTTGGATGGCGGGCAACACCGGGGAGCTGTTTTTT. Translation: CASSWMAGNTGELFF.

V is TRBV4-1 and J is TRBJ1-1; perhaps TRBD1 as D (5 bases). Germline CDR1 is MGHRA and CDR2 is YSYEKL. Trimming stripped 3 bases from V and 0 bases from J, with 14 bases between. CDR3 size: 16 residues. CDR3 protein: CASSQTGTALNTEAFF. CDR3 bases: TGCGCCAGCAGCCAGACCGGGACGGCCTTGAACACTGAAGCTTTCTTT.

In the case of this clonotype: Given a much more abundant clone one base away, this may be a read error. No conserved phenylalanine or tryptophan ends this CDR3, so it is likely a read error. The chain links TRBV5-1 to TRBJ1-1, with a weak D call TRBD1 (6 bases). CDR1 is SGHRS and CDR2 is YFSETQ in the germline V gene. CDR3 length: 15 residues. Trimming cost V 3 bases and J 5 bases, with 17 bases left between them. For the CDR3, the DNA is TGCGCCAGCAGCTGGGGGACACACTCGGGGACTGAAGCTTTCCTT. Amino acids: CASSWGTHSGTEAFL.

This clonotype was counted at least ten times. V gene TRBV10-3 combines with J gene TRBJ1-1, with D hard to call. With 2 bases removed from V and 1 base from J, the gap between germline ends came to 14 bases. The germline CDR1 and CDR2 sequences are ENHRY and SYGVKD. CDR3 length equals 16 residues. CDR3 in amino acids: CAISENSFDKNTEAFF. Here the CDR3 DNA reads TGTGCCATCAGTGAGAATAGTTTCGACAAGAACACTGAAGCTTTCTTT.

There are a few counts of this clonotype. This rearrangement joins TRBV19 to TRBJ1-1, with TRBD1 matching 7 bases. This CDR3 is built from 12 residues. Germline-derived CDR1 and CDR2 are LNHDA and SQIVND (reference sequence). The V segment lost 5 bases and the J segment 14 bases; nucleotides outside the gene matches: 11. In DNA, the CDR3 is TGTGCCAGTAGTGTGCAGGGGGAAAGGGGATTCTTT. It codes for CASSVQGERGFF.

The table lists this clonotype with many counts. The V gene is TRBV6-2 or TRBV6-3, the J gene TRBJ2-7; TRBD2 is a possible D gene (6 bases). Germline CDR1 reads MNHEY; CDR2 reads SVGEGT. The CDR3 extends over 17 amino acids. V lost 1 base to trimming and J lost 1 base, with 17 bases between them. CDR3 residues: CASSYFAGTHLSYEQYF. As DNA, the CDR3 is TGTGCCAGCAGTTACTTCGCGGGAACTCACCTTTCCTACGAGCAGTACTTC.

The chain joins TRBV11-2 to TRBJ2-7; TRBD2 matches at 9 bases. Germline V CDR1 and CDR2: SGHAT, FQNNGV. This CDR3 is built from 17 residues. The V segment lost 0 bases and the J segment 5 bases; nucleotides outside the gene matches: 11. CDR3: CASSLELLPSGGNEQYF. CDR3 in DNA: TGTGCCAGCAGCTTAGAACTCCTCCCAAGCGGGGGGAACGAGCAGTACTTC.

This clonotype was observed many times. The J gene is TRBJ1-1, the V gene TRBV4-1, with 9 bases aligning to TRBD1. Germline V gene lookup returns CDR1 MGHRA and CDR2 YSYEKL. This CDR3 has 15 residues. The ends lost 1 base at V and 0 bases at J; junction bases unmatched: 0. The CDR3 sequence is CASSQGDRVNTEAFF. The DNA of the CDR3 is TGCGCCAGCAGCCAAGGGGACAGGGTGAACACTGAAGCTTTCTTT.

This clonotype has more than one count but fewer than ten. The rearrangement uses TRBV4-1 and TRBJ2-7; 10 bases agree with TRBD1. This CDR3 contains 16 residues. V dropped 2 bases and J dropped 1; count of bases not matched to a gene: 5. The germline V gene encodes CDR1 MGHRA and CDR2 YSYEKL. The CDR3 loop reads CASSQPGQGGSYEQYF. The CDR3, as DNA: TGCGCCAGCAGCCAACCCGGACAGGGGGGATCCTACGAGCAGTACTTC.

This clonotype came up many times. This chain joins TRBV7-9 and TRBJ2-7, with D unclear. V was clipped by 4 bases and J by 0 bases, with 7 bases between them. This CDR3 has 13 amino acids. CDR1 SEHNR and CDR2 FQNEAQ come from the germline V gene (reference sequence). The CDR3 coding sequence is TGTGCCAGCAGCTCTCCAAGCTCCTACGAGCAGTACTTC. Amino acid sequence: CASSSPSSYEQYF.

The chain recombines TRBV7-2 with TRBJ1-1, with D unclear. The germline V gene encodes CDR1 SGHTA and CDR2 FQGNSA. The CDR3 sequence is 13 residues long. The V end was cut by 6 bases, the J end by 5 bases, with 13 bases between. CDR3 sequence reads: CASRSIGRTEAFF. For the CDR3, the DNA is TGTGCCAGCAGGTCTATAGGGAGGACTGAAGCTTTCTTT.

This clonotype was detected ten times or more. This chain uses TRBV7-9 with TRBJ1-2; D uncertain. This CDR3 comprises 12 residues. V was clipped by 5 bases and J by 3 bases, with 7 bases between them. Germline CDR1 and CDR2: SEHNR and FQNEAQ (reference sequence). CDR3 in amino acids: CASSQSDYGYTF. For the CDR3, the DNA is TGTGCCAGCAGCCAATCAGACTATGGCTACACCTTC.

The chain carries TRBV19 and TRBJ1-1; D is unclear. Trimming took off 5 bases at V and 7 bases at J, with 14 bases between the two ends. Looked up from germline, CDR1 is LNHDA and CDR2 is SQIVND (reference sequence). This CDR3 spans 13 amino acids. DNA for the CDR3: TGTGCCAGTAGTCCGAGGCAGAGCATTGAAGCTTTCTTT. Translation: CASSPRQSIEAFF.

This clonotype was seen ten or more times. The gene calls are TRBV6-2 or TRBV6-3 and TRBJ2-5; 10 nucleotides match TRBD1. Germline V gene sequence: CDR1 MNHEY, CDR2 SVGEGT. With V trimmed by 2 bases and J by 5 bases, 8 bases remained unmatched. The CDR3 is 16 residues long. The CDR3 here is CASSYRRDRGWETQYF. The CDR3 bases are TGTGCCAGCAGTTACCGCAGGGACAGGGGTTGGGAGACCCAGTACTTC.

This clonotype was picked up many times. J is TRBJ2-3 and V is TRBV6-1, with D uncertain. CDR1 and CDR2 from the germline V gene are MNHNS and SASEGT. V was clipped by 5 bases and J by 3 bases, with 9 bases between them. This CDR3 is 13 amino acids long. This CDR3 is CASSQDGTDTQYF. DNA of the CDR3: TGTGCCAGCAGTCAGGACGGTACAGATACGCAGTATTTT.

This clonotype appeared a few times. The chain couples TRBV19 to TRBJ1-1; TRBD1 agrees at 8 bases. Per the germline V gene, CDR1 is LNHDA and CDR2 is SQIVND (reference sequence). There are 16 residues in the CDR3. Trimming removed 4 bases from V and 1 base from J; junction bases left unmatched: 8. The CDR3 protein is CASSKQGDYQNTEAFF. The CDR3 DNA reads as TGTGCCAGTAGTAAACAGGGGGACTACCAGAACACTGAAGCTTTCTTT.

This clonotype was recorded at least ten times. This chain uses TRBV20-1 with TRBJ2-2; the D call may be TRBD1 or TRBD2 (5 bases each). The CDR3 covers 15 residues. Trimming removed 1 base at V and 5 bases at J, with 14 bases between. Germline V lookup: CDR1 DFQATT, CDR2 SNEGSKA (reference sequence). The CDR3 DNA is TGCAGTGCTAGAGCAGCAGGGAGTGGGACCGGGGAGCTGTTTTTT. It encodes CSARAAGSGTGELFF.

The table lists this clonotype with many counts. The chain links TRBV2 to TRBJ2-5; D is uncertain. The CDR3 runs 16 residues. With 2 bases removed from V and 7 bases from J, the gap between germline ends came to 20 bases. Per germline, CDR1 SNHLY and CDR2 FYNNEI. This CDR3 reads CASSENTIHAGGTQYF. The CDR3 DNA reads TGTGCCAGCAGTGAAAACACGATCCACGCAGGCGGGACCCAGTACTTC.

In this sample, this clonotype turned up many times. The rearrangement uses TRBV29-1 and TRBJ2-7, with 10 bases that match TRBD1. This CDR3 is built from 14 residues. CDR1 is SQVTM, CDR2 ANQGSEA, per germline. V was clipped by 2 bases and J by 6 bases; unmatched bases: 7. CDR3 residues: CSVETGTGAGEQYF. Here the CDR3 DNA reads TGCAGCGTTGAAACCGGGACAGGGGCGGGCGAGCAGTACTTC.

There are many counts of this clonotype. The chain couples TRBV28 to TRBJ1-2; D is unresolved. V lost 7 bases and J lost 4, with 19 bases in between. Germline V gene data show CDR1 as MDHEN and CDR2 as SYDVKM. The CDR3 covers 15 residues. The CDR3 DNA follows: TGTGCCAGCAAGTTCGCCTTGCGCGGCACCTATGGCTACACCTTC. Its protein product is CASKFALRGTYGYTF.

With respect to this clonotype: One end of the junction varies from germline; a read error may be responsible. The CDR3, as DNA: TGTGCCAACAGCTTCTTGGATCGGCAGTACTTC. Protein sequence: CANSFLDRQYF. The gene calls are TRBV7-2 and TRBJ2-7; D remains ambiguous. The CDR3 is 11 residues long. Germline CDR1 and CDR2: SGHTA and FQGNSA.

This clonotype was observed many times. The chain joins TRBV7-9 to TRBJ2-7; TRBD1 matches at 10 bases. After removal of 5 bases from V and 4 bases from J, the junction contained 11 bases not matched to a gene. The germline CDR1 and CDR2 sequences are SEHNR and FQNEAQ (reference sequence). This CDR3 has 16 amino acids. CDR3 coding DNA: TGTGCCAGCAGCCCCGTCTTGGGGACAGGGGCATACGAGCAGTACTTC. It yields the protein CASSPVLGTGAYEQYF. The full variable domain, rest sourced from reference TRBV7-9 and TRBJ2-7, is DTGVSQNPRHKITKRGQNVTFRCDPISEHNRLYWYRQTLGQGPEFLTYFQNEAQLEKSRLLSDRFSAERPKGSFSTLEIQRTEQGDSAMYLCASSPVLGTGAYEQYFGPGTRLTVT.

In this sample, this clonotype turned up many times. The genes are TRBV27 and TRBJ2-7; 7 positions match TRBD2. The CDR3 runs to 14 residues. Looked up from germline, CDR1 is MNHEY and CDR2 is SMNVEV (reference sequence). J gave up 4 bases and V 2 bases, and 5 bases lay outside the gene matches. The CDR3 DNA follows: TGTGCCAGCAGTTTAGGCGGGGGACCATACGAGCAGTACTTC. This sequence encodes CASSLGGGPYEQYF.

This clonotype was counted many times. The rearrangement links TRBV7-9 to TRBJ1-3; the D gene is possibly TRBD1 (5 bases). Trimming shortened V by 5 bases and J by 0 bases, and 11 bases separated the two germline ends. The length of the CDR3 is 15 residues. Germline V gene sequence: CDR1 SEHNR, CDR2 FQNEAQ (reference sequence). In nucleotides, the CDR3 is TGTGCCAGCAGCGCATCAGGGAGCTCTGGAAACACCATATATTTT. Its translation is CASSASGSSGNTIYF.

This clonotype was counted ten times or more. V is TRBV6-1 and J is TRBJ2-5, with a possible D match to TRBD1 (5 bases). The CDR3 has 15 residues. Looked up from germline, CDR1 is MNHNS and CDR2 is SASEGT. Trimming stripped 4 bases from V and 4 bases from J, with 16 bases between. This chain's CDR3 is CASSVIRASGETQYF. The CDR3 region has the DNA TGTGCCAGCAGTGTAATCAGGGCTTCAGGAGAGACCCAGTACTTC.